This passage covers 26 T cell receptor beta chains from one sample sequenced in a study of shared clonotypes between healthy human individuals. Only CD45RO-negative cells positively selected for CCR7 counted as naive CD8 cells, so terminally differentiated effector memory CD45RA+ cells were excluded. The method was immunoSEQ multiplex PCR; TCRdb's version includes in-frame clones alone and lacks a portion of them. The table records 700,000 to 950,000 clones, approximately 96% of them present only once. The sample comprised naive CD8+ T cells sorted from blood. The receptors stem from a man under 40 in good health.

This rearrangement joins TRBV7-9 to TRBJ2-7; D not resolved. Between the trimmed V and J ends, which lost 1 base and 7 bases, there was a span of 8 bases. Germline CDR1 reads SEHNR; CDR2 reads FQNEAQ (reference sequence). CDR3 length: 12 amino acids. DNA of the CDR3: TGTGCCAGCAGCTTAGGGCCCGTGGAGCAGTACTTC. It yields the protein CASSLGPVEQYF.

The gene calls are TRBV6-5 and TRBJ2-5; 7 bases map to TRBD2. With 4 bases clipped from V and 2 bases from J, the junction kept 7 bases outside the gene matches. Germline V gene data show CDR1 as MNHEY and CDR2 as SVGAGI. CDR3 length equals 15 residues. CDR3 sequence reads: CASSWLASGQETQYF. In DNA, the CDR3 is TGTGCCAGCAGTTGGCTGGCTAGCGGTCAAGAGACCCAGTACTTC.

The chain has TRBV18 and TRBJ2-7; D gene uncertain. Germline loops: CDR1 KGHSH, CDR2 LQKENI. The V end was cut by 6 bases, the J end by 5 bases, with 11 bases between. This CDR3 is built from 12 residues. This chain's CDR3 is CASSVGFHEQYF. The CDR3 DNA sequence: TGTGCCAGCTCGGTGGGGTTCCACGAGCAGTACTTC.

The rearrangement links TRBV27 to TRBJ2-2; 10 positions match TRBD2. This CDR3 spans 22 amino acids. J gave up 0 bases and V 4 bases, and 20 bases lay outside the gene matches. From germline, CDR1 is MNHEY and CDR2 SMNVEV (reference sequence). CDR3 sequence: CASSSRDTFGVLAGANTGELFF. The CDR3 DNA is TGTGCCAGCAGTTCCCGGGACACCTTTGGCGTTCTAGCGGGAGCGAACACCGGGGAGCTGTTTTTT.

This chain joins TRBV5-4 and TRBJ2-3; TRBD2 matches 10 bases. The CDR3 spans 14 residues. CDR1 SGHNT and CDR2 YYREEE come from the germline V gene (reference sequence). The trim removed 6 bases at V and 4 bases at J, leaving 5 bases unmatched. CDR3 in amino acids: CASTLAGVADTQYF. CDR3 nucleotide sequence: TGTGCCAGCACCCTAGCGGGAGTGGCAGATACGCAGTATTTT.

The chain combines TRBV13 with TRBJ2-1, with D perhaps assigned TRBD1 or TRBD2 (5 bases each). Deletions cut 5 bases from V and 5 bases from J, with 19 bases between. Germline CDR1 and CDR2: PRHDT and FYEKMQ (reference sequence). The CDR3 loop spans 16 amino acids. CDR3 loop: CASSGNRGLKDNEQFF. Here the CDR3 DNA reads TGTGCCAGCAGCGGGAACCGGGGCCTCAAAGACAATGAGCAGTTCTTC.

This chain links TRBV27 with TRBJ2-3; D gene unclear. Per germline, CDR1 MNHEY and CDR2 SMNVEV (reference sequence). This CDR3 spans 13 amino acids. The V gene lost 3 bases and the J gene lost 6 bases, with 10 bases spanning the gap. The CDR3 DNA reads as TGTGCCAGCAGTTTTCCTGGGTACGATACGCAGTATTTT. It encodes CASSFPGYDTQYF.

V gene TRBV4-1 combines with J gene TRBJ1-5, with D possibly matching TRBD1 (6 bases). V was clipped by 3 bases and J by 3 bases, with 18 bases between them. This CDR3 has 17 residues. The germline gives CDR1 MGHRA, CDR2 YSYEKL. This CDR3 reads CASSHPGAGGNNQPQHF. CDR3 DNA sequence: TGCGCCAGCAGCCACCCGGGGGCGGGAGGAAACAATCAGCCCCAGCATTTT.

V and J are TRBV29-1 and TRBJ2-3; 8 nucleotides line up with TRBD2. Germline assignment: CDR1 SQVTM and CDR2 ANQGSEA. The CDR3 loop spans 13 amino acids. Germline trimming cut 6 bases from V and 2 bases from J; bases unmatched to any gene: 4. CDR3: CSVRGGDTDTQYF. In nucleotides, the CDR3 is TGCAGCGTCCGGGGGGGGGACACAGATACGCAGTATTTT.

The chain couples TRBV28 to TRBJ2-3; TRBD1 might be the D (5 bases). Germline values: CDR1 MDHEN, CDR2 SYDVKM. CDR3 length equals 12 residues. The V and J ends lost 8 bases and 5 bases respectively, with 11 bases between them. The DNA for the CDR3 is TGTGCCAGCCAGATAGACAGAGATACGCAGTATTTT. Protein: CASQIDRDTQYF.

The J gene is TRBJ2-3, the V gene TRBV19; TRBD2 matches at 8 bases. With V trimmed by 6 bases and J by 4 bases, 9 bases remained unmatched. The CDR3 totals 15 residues. The germline V gene encodes CDR1 LNHDA and CDR2 SQIVND (reference sequence). The CDR3 reads CASSSIAGSADTQYF. CDR3 nucleotides: TGTGCCAGTAGCTCCATAGCGGGAAGTGCAGATACGCAGTATTTT.

The chain joins TRBV27 to TRBJ1-2; 8 bases align to TRBD1. Germline lookup yields CDR1 MNHEY and CDR2 SMNVEV (reference sequence). J gave up 4 bases and V 4 bases, and 11 bases lay outside the gene matches. This CDR3 has 16 residues. The CDR3 bases are TGTGCCAGCAGTTCTCCGGGACAGGTCAATGTCTATGGCTACACCTTC. Protein: CASSSPGQVNVYGYTF.

The chain couples TRBV6-1 to TRBJ2-2; 7 bases are shared with TRBD2. Per germline, CDR1 MNHNS and CDR2 SASEGT. This CDR3 comprises 15 residues. The V segment lost 0 bases and the J segment 7 bases; nucleotides outside the gene matches: 5. The CDR3 sequence is CASSEAVGGYGELFF. CDR3 in DNA: TGTGCCAGCAGTGAAGCTGTCGGGGGGTACGGGGAGCTGTTTTTT.

The J gene is TRBJ2-1, the V gene TRBV27; 7 positions agree with TRBD2. The CDR3 extends over 14 amino acids. The ends lost 2 bases at V and 12 bases at J; junction bases unmatched: 10. The germline CDR1 and CDR2 sequences are MNHEY and SMNVEV (reference sequence). The CDR3 here is CASSLDQLSGLQFF. The CDR3 DNA reads as TGTGCCAGCAGTTTAGACCAGCTTAGCGGGTTGCAGTTCTTC.

Details on this clone: An end of the junction does not agree with germline; a read error may underlie this. The sample has other DNA sequences that encode this CDR3 too. The chain recombines TRBV5-4 with TRBJ2-1, with D maybe TRBD2 (6 bases). Germline V gene sequence: CDR1 SGHNT, CDR2 YYREEE (reference sequence). The CDR3 is 15 residues long. CDR3 DNA: TGTGCTAGCAGCTTGGACTACAGCTCCTACAATGAGCAGTTCTTC. This sequence encodes CASSLDYSSYNEQFF.

This clone was seen once. V usage is TRBV9 and J usage is TRBJ2-7; weak D call: TRBD2 (6 bases). Germline assignment: CDR1 SGDLS and CDR2 YYNGEE. This CDR3 region has 15 residues. Between the trimmed V and J ends, which lost 0 bases and 2 bases, there was a span of 12 bases. CDR3 coding DNA: TGTGCCAGCAGCGTAGATGATAGCGGTGCCTACGAGCAGTACTTC. It encodes CASSVDDSGAYEQYF. The whole variable domain, remainder taken from reference TRBV9 and TRBJ2-7, is DSGVTQTPKHLITATGQRVTLRCSPRSGDLSVYWYQQSLDQGLQFLIQYYNGEERAKGNILERFSAQQFPDLHSELNLSSLELGDSALYFCASSVDDSGAYEQYFGPGTRLTVT.

The V gene is TRBV5-4, the J gene TRBJ2-5; perhaps D is TRBD1 or TRBD2 (6 bases each). Germline V gene data show CDR1 as SGHNT and CDR2 as YYREEE (reference sequence). Trimming shortened V by 7 bases and J by 3 bases, and 10 bases separated the two germline ends. This CDR3 is built from 12 residues. Here the CDR3 reads CASRGLEETQYF. CDR3 coding DNA: TGTGCCAGCCGGGGGCTCGAAGAGACCCAGTACTTC.

The rearrangement links TRBV30 to TRBJ2-7, with 7 bases aligning to TRBD2. Germline V gives CDR1 GTSNPN, CDR2 SVGIG (reference sequence). The CDR3 extends over 15 amino acids. After removal of 3 bases from V and 0 bases from J, the junction contained 8 bases not matched to a gene. The CDR3 sequence is CAWSETLAISYEQYF. As DNA, the CDR3 is TGTGCCTGGAGCGAGACACTAGCGATCTCCTACGAGCAGTACTTC.

The chain employs TRBV7-9 and TRBJ1-2, with a tentative D call TRBD1 (6 bases). The germline V gene has CDR1 SEHNR and CDR2 FQNEAQ (reference sequence). CDR3 length equals 16 residues. V was trimmed by 4 bases and J by 5 bases, leaving 20 bases between them. DNA of the CDR3: TGTGCCAGCAGCTCCATTTTTTCGTCGGGGGCGTATGGCTACACCTTC. Translated, it gives CASSSIFSSGAYGYTF.

This sequence joins TRBV30 and TRBJ2-7; possibly TRBD2 for D (7 bases). This CDR3 has 13 amino acids. V lost 4 bases, J lost 3 bases, and 13 bases lay in between. Germline lookup yields CDR1 GTSNPN and CDR2 SVGIG (reference sequence). CDR3 residues: CAWTAGHDYEQYF. CDR3 in DNA: TGTGCCTGGACAGCGGGACACGACTACGAGCAGTACTTC.

Turning to this clone: The same CDR3 also results from other DNA sequences found in this sample. J is TRBJ2-7 and V is TRBV27, with D hard to call. The germline gives CDR1 MNHEY, CDR2 SMNVEV (reference sequence). The CDR3 is 11 residues long. V lost 6 bases, J lost 1 base, and 4 bases lay in between. CDR3: CASSSSYEQYF. The CDR3 nucleotides are TGTGCCAGCAGCAGTTCCTACGAGCAGTACTTC.

This chain uses TRBV4-1 with TRBJ2-5; possibly TRBD2 for D (5 bases). The CDR3 has 15 amino acids. The V gene lost 1 base and the J gene lost 2 bases, with 11 bases spanning the gap. Germline V CDR1 and CDR2: MGHRA, YSYEKL. CDR3 nucleotides: TGCGCCAGCAGCCAAGTCGAGACGGGGCAAGAGACCCAGTACTTC. Translating it yields CASSQVETGQETQYF.

This chain links TRBV29-1 with TRBJ2-1; TRBD2 matches 13 bases. V dropped 6 bases and J dropped 4; count of bases not matched to a gene: 9. The CDR3 runs to 16 residues. Germline assignment: CDR1 SQVTM and CDR2 ANQGSEA. The CDR3 DNA sequence: TGCAGCGTGGCCGGACTAGCGGGAGCCCGATACAATGAGCAGTTCTTC. Residues: CSVAGLAGARYNEQFF.

The chain uses TRBV27 and TRBJ2-7; D is possibly TRBD1 or TRBD2 (6 bases each). Germline-derived CDR1 and CDR2 are MNHEY and SMNVEV (reference sequence). The V end was cut by 6 bases, the J end by 5 bases, with 11 bases between. CDR3 size: 12 residues. CDR3 nucleotide sequence: TGTGCCAGCAGACTAGGGGGGAACGAGCAGTACTTC. Translation gives CASRLGGNEQYF.

This clone occurred once. Here the CDR3 DNA reads TGTGCCAGCAGCGATCCCCGGGGAGGCACAGATACGCAGTATTTT. Amino acid sequence: CASSDPRGGTDTQYF. J is TRBJ2-3 and V is TRBV9; D is possibly TRBD2 (5 bases). This CDR3 contains 15 residues. V lost 3 bases, J lost 1 base, and 12 bases lay in between. Germline CDR1 and CDR2: SGDLS and YYNGEE.

The V gene is TRBV7-9, the J gene TRBJ2-3; 9 positions match TRBD2. The trim removed 0 bases at V and 5 bases at J, leaving 6 bases unmatched. CDR1 SEHNR and CDR2 FQNEAQ come from the germline V gene (reference sequence). The CDR3 runs to 16 residues. The CDR3 sequence: CASSLAPAGGIDTQYF. The CDR3, as DNA: TGTGCCAGCAGCTTAGCGCCAGCGGGAGGAATAGATACGCAGTATTTT.